Presented here are 13 T cell receptor beta chains from one specimen sequenced in a study of early T cells in non-severe SARS-CoV-2 infection (dated by TCRdb to the early 2020s). Library preparation was by 5' RACE. Instrument used: NextSeq 500. TCRdb redid the processing of the public reads, applying fastp at Q25 and MiXCR, and retained in-frame beta chains. Entries are consolidated by CDR3 protein sequence, retaining the most common genes and DNA. Within this sample are over 55,000 distinct CDR3 sequences, with approximately 7.7% of them counted one time only. In total, the top ten clones hold more than 3% of the sample. The sequenced sample was whole blood. These receptors originate from an adult who was a healthcare worker with PCR-confirmed SARS-CoV-2 infection or an uninfected control (not recorded which).

Only a few counts were recorded for this clonotype. The CDR3 loop reads CASSEATDGYTF. DNA for the CDR3: TGCGCCAGCAGTGAGGCGACGGATGGCTACACCTTC. The V and J genes are TRBV10-2 and TRBJ1-2; D call uncertain. V lost 2 bases, J lost 6 bases, and 7 bases lay in between. The CDR3 extends over 12 amino acids. The V gene's germline CDR1 is WSHSY and CDR2 SAAADI.

This clonotype came up a few times. The chain has TRBV7-9 and TRBJ1-1, with D unresolved. This CDR3 is 12 amino acids long. Trimming removed 1 base at V and 3 bases at J, with 3 bases between. Germline V lookup: CDR1 SEHNR, CDR2 FQNEAQ (reference sequence). CDR3: CASSLEDTEAFF. CDR3 sequence (DNA): TGTGCCAGCAGCTTAGAGGACACTGAAGCTTTCTTT.

This clonotype was seen a handful of times. The chain employs TRBV5-1 and TRBJ2-6; D is unresolved. Trimming stripped 3 bases from V and 3 bases from J, with 4 bases between. In germline, CDR1 is SGHRS, CDR2 YFSETQ. The CDR3 runs 13 residues. The CDR3 reads CASSSDGANVLTF. CDR3 DNA: TGCGCCAGCAGCTCCGATGGGGCCAACGTCCTGACTTTC.

This clonotype has at least ten counts. This chain joins TRBV4-2 and TRBJ2-7, with 9 bases identical to TRBD2. Germline-derived CDR1 and CDR2 are LGHNA and YNFKEQ. The CDR3 spans 15 residues. The junction had 6 bases not matched to a gene; V was cut back by 4 bases and J by 2 bases. CDR3 region: CASSPTAGGPYEQYF. The CDR3 coding sequence is TGTGCCAGCAGCCCCACCGCGGGAGGGCCCTACGAGCAGTACTTC.

This clonotype has a handful of counts. This sequence joins TRBV19 and TRBJ2-1, with 8 bases that match TRBD1. Germline V gives CDR1 LNHDA, CDR2 SQIVND (reference sequence). The CDR3 has 15 amino acids. Unmatched junction bases numbered 9, after V lost 5 bases and J lost 6 bases. CDR3 amino acids: CASSSGGTGGNEQFF. Written as DNA, the CDR3 is TGTGCCAGTAGTTCTGGCGGGACAGGTGGCAATGAGCAGTTCTTC.

The chain is built from TRBV23-1 and TRBJ2-3; no clear D. TRBV23-1 is filed as an ORF, its function uncertain. This CDR3 is 17 amino acids long. Trimming left V 4 bases short and J 2 bases short, with 19 bases between. CDR3 sequence reads: CASSRKVRAELTDTQYF. In DNA form, the CDR3 reads TGCGCCAGCAGTCGGAAGGTACGAGCTGAGCTCACAGATACGCAGTATTTT.

The sample holds a few counts of this clonotype. The chain recombines TRBV12-3 or TRBV12-4 with TRBJ1-5; weak D call: TRBD1 (5 bases). Trimming took 5 bases from V and 9 from J, leaving 17 bases between them. CDR3 length: 14 residues. CDR3 region: CASSHRQLHWPQHF. The CDR3, as DNA: TGTGCCAGCAGTCACCGACAGCTCCACTGGCCCCAGCATTTT.

J is TRBJ2-5 and V is TRBV5-1; 8 bases fit TRBD1. Germline V CDR1 and CDR2: SGHRS, YFSETQ. Germline trimming cut 4 bases from V and 1 base from J; bases unmatched to any gene: 0. CDR3 length: 13 residues. Here the CDR3 reads CASSTGGQETQYF. The CDR3 DNA reads TGCGCCAGCAGCACAGGGGGCCAAGAGACCCAGTACTTC.

Many counts were recorded for this clonotype. CDR3 DNA: TGTGCCAGCAGCTTAGCGCTTGGGGAGAGTTCACCCCTCCACTTT. This sequence encodes CASSLALGESSPLHF. This chain joins TRBV7-8 and TRBJ1-6; unclear D gene. This CDR3 is built from 15 residues. In germline, CDR1 is SGHVS, CDR2 FQNEAQ. V lost 0 bases and J lost 9, with 12 bases in between.

Ten or more counts support this clonotype. The rearrangement links TRBV2 to TRBJ2-1; 7 bases map to TRBD2. After removal of 8 bases from V and 7 bases from J, the junction contained 8 bases not matched to a gene. The V gene's germline CDR1 is SNHLY and CDR2 FYNNEI. The CDR3 sequence is 13 residues long. The chain's CDR3 is CASGEGLTNEQFF. The CDR3 nucleotides are TGTGCCAGCGGGGAGGGACTGACGAATGAGCAGTTCTTC.

This clonotype was observed many times. The chain employs TRBV2 and TRBJ2-1, with 9 positions matching TRBD2. Germline CDR1 and CDR2: SNHLY and FYNNEI. This CDR3 spans 15 amino acids. V shed 6 bases and J 2 bases; nucleotides not matched to a gene: 5. The chain's CDR3 is CASRVLAGPYNEQFF. In nucleotides, the CDR3 is TGTGCCAGCAGGGTACTAGCGGGCCCCTACAATGAGCAGTTCTTC. Full variable domain (outside the CDR3, taken from reference TRBV2 and TRBJ2-1): EPEVTQTPSHQVTQMGQEVILRCVPISNHLYFYWYRQILGQKVEFLVSFYNNEISEKSEIFDDQFSVERPDGSNFTLKIRSTKLEDSAMYFCASRVLAGPYNEQFFGPGTRLTVL.

Many counts were recorded for this clonotype. This rearrangement joins TRBV3-1 to TRBJ2-2, with D hard to call. The CDR3 is made up of 17 amino acids. Trimming left V 2 bases short and J 2 bases short, with 15 bases between. Germline V gene data show CDR1 as LGHDT and CDR2 as YNNKEL (reference sequence). CDR3 coding DNA: TGTGCCAGCAGCCAATCCGGGCTGGGTGTCAACACCGGGGAGCTGTTTTTT. Protein: CASSQSGLGVNTGELFF.

This chain connects TRBV29-1 to TRBJ2-7; 8 bases map to TRBD1. The CDR3 extends over 13 amino acids. Germline loops: CDR1 SQVTM, CDR2 ANQGSEA. V lost 6 bases to trimming and J lost 4 bases; unmatched junction nucleotides: 8. The CDR3 spells CSVRTGIGYEQYF. In DNA form, the CDR3 reads TGCAGCGTCAGGACAGGGATTGGATACGAGCAGTACTTC.